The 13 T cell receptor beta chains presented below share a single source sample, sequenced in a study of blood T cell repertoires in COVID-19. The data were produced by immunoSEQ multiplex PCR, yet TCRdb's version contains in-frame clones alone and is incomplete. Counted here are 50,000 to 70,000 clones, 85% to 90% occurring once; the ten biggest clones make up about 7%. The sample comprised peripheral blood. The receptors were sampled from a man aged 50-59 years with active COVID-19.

The CDR3 DNA is TGTGCCAGCAGTCCCGGGGGAGTTCGCGAGCAGTACTTC. This encodes CASSPGGVREQYF. The chain employs TRBV6-6 and TRBJ2-7; perhaps TRBD2 as D (6 bases). CDR1 MNHNY and CDR2 SVGAGI come from the germline V gene (reference sequence). The V and J ends lost 5 bases and 6 bases respectively, with 14 bases between them. This CDR3 has 13 residues.

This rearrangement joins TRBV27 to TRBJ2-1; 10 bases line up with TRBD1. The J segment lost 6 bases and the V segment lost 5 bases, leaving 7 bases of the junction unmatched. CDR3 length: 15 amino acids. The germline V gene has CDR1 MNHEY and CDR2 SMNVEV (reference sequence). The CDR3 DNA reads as TGTGCCAGCAGTCCCTGGGGACAGGGGAGCAATGAGCAGTTCTTC. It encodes CASSPWGQGSNEQFF.

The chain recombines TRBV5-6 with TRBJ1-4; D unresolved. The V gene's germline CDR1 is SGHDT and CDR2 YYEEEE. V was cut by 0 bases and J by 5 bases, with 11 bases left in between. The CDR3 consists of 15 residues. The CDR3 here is CASSLVGGRNEKLFF. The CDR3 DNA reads TGTGCCAGCAGCTTGGTGGGCGGGCGGAATGAAAAACTGTTTTTT.

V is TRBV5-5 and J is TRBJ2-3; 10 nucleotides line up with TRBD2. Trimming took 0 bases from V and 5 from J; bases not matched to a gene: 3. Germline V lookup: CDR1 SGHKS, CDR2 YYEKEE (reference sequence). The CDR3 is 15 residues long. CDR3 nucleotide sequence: TGTGCCAGCAGCTTGGGGCTAGCGGGAGTAGATACGCAGTATTTT. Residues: CASSLGLAGVDTQYF.

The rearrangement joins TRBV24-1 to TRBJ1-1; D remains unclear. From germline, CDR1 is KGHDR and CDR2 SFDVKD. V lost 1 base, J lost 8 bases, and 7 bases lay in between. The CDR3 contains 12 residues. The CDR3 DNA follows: TGTGCCACCAGTGATTTTAGAGGGGAAGCTTTCTTT. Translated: CATSDFRGEAFF.

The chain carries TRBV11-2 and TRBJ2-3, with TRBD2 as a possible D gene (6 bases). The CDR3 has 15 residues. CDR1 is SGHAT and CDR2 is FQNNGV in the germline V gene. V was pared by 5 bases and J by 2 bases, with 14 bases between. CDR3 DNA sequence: TGTGCCAGCAGCCAAAGGACTATACCCACAGATACGCAGTATTTT. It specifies CASSQRTIPTDTQYF.

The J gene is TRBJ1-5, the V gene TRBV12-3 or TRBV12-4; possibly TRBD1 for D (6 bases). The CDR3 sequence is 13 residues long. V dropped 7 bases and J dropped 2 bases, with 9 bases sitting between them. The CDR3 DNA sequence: TGTGCCAGCAACCGACAGGGCAATCAGCCCCAGCATTTT. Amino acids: CASNRQGNQPQHF.

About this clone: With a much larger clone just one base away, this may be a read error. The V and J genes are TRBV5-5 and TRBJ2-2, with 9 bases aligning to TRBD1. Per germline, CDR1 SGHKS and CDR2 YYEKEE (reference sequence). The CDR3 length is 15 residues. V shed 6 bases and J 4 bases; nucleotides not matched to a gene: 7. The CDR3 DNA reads TGTGCCAGCAACCAAGGGACAGGGTTCACCGGGGAGCTGTTTTTT. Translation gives CASNQGTGFTGELFF.

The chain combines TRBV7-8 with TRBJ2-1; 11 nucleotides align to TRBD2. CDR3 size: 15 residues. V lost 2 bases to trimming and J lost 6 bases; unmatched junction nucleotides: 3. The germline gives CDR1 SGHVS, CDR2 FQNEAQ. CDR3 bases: TGTGCCAGCAGCTTACTAGCGGGAGGATTCAATGAGCAGTTCTTC. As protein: CASSLLAGGFNEQFF.

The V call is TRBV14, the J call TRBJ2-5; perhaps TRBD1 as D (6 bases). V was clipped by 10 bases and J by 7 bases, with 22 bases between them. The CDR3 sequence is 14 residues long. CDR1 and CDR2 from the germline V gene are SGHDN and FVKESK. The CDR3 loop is CANLEGHSARTQYF. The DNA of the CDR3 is TGTGCCAATCTAGAGGGACATTCTGCGCGGACCCAGTACTTC.

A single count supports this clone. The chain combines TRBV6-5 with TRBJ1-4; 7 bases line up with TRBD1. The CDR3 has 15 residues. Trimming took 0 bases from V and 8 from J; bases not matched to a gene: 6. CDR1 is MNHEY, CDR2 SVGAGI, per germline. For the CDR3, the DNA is TGTGCCAGCAGTTACTCGAGAGGGGGCCGGGAAAAACTGTTTTTT. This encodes CASSYSRGGREKLFF.

The CDR3 loop reads CSVEVWQGETQYF. The CDR3 DNA is TGCAGCGTTGAAGTGTGGCAGGGGGAGACCCAGTACTTC. The chain recombines TRBV29-1 with TRBJ2-5, with D possibly being TRBD1 (6 bases). Trimming left V 1 base short and J 5 bases short, with 11 bases between. CDR1 SQVTM and CDR2 ANQGSEA come from the germline V gene. The CDR3 is 13 residues long.

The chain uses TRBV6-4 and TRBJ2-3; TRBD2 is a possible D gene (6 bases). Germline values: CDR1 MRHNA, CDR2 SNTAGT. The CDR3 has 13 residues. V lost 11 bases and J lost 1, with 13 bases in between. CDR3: CASAREGTDTQYF. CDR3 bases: TGTGCCTCCGCCAGGGAGGGCACAGATACGCAGTATTTT.